The 16 T cell receptor beta chains listed next were all sequenced from one sample in a study of CD8+ T cells in alopecia areata (dated by TCRdb to the late 2010s). Receptors were amplified or captured by the immunoSEQ multiplex PCR assay. To provide template for TCR sequencing, every sample had RNA extracted and reverse transcribed into cDNA. TCRdb's version of the immuneACCESS table is confined to in-frame rearrangements and falls short of the full clone set. An unresolved V gene accounts for under half of the shortfall where checked; the remainder is of unknown origin. For this sample the table gives some 170,000 clones, of which approximately 59% were detected only once. The ten biggest clones cover more than 15% of the sample. Taken with the paper, the label for treatment or condition translates to: oral pan-JAK inhibitor, 5-10 mg twice daily. The material sequenced was CD4+ T cells sorted from blood, taken between weeks 55 and 65, from a patient treated with tofacitinib. All receptors come from a human donor with alopecia areata.

The CDR3 region is CASSHAFNGAEAFF. The CDR3, as DNA: TGTGCCAGCAGCCACGCATTTAATGGAGCTGAAGCTTTCTTT. The rearrangement links TRBV7-9 to TRBJ1-1; D not resolved. Trimming took off 5 bases at V and 6 bases at J, with 16 bases between the two ends. CDR1 and CDR2 (germline): SEHNR, FQNEAQ (reference sequence). The CDR3 is made up of 14 amino acids.

This chain links TRBV6-5 with TRBJ2-2, with no clear D. This CDR3 spans 13 amino acids. The germline V gene has CDR1 MNHEY and CDR2 SVGAGI. V was pared by 0 bases and J by 8 bases, with 7 bases between. In nucleotides, the CDR3 is TGTGCCAGCAGTTACTCCCCCTCTGGGGAGCTGTTTTTT. Amino acid sequence: CASSYSPSGELFF.

The V and J genes are TRBV29-1 and TRBJ2-5; D is undetermined. Germline CDR1 is SQVTM and CDR2 is ANQGSEA. The CDR3 extends over 12 amino acids. V gave up 2 bases and J gave up 2 bases, with 6 bases separating them. CDR3 DNA: TGCAGCGTTGAAAACCAGCAAGAGACCCAGTACTTC. It translates to CSVENQQETQYF.

The V call is TRBV5-1, the J call TRBJ2-2; D unclear. Trimming removed 1 base from V and 6 bases from J, with 4 bases in between. CDR3 length: 12 residues. CDR1 SGHRS and CDR2 YFSETQ come from the germline V gene. As DNA, the CDR3 is TGCGCCAGCAGCTTGTTTCCCGGGGAGCTGTTTTTT. This sequence encodes CASSLFPGELFF.

The chain joins TRBV7-2 to TRBJ2-7; D ambiguous. Germline V gene sequence: CDR1 SGHTA, CDR2 FQGNSA. The CDR3 covers 12 residues. Between the trimmed V and J ends, which lost 5 bases and 3 bases, there was a span of 8 bases. The CDR3 nucleotides read TGTGCCAGCAGCACCGGGCTCTACGAGCAGTACTTC. It yields the protein CASSTGLYEQYF.

At least ten counts were recorded for this clone. The genes are TRBV18 and TRBJ1-4; D is unresolved. CDR1 KGHSH and CDR2 LQKENI come from the germline V gene. The CDR3 contains 15 residues. V was clipped by 6 bases and J by 0 bases, with 11 bases between them. The DNA of the CDR3 is TGTGCCAGCTCGGCCGCAGGTTCAACTAATGAAAAACTGTTTTTT. Its translation is CASSAAGSTNEKLFF.

This chain connects TRBV7-2 to TRBJ2-1, with D possibly TRBD1 on 6 matching bases. The germline V and J ends were trimmed by 1 base and 9 bases, with 19 bases remaining between them. CDR3 length: 16 amino acids. The germline V gene encodes CDR1 SGHTA and CDR2 FQGNSA. The DNA of the CDR3 is TGTGCCAGCAGCTTAGGGGTCCCCAGCAGGGACACTGAGCAGTTCTTC. As protein: CASSLGVPSRDTEQFF.

This chain connects TRBV6-5 to TRBJ2-3, with D perhaps matching TRBD2 (5 bases). The CDR3 contains 12 residues. CDR1 MNHEY and CDR2 SVGAGI come from the germline V gene. The ends were cut back, 6 bases at V and 6 bases at J, with 10 bases in the middle. CDR3 amino acids: CASRDFGDTQYF. The CDR3, as DNA: TGTGCCAGCAGGGACTTTGGCGATACGCAGTATTTT.

This chain links TRBV5-1 with TRBJ2-7; D uncertain. The V gene's germline CDR1 is SGHRS and CDR2 YFSETQ. V dropped 1 base and J dropped 3 bases, with 11 bases sitting between them. This CDR3 contains 14 residues. DNA for the CDR3: TGCGCCAGCAGCTTGTCGGGCTATGACTACGAGCAGTACTTC. Protein sequence: CASSLSGYDYEQYF.

The rearrangement links TRBV6-1 to TRBJ2-6; no clear D gene. Looked up from germline, CDR1 is MNHNS and CDR2 is SASEGT. V was shortened by 6 bases and J by 0 bases, with 9 bases between the two germline ends. This CDR3 has 15 residues. As DNA, the CDR3 is TGTGCCAGCAGACTGGCGGTCTCTGGGGCCAACGTCCTGACTTTC. Its protein is CASRLAVSGANVLTF.

The rearrangement uses TRBV5-1 and TRBJ1-5, with D possibly matching TRBD1 (5 bases). Germline assignment: CDR1 SGHRS and CDR2 YFSETQ. Trimming removed 4 bases at V and 3 bases at J, with 14 bases between. The CDR3 is 15 amino acids. The CDR3 DNA follows: TGCGCCAGCAGCCCGGGGGATATGATCAATCAGCCCCAGCATTTT. As protein: CASSPGDMINQPQHF.

V usage is TRBV6-5 and J usage is TRBJ1-2; the D gene is possibly TRBD1 (6 bases). This CDR3 comprises 13 residues. The germline V gene has CDR1 MNHEY and CDR2 SVGAGI. V lost 6 bases, J lost 4 bases, and 12 bases lay in between. The chain's CDR3 is CASSYTGSYGYTF. The CDR3 DNA reads as TGTGCCAGCAGCTATACAGGGTCCTATGGCTACACCTTC.

V gene TRBV2 combines with J gene TRBJ1-1; a weak D match, TRBD1 (6 bases). This CDR3 comprises 12 residues. V lost 6 bases, J lost 2 bases, and 7 bases lay in between. Germline V gene data show CDR1 as SNHLY and CDR2 as FYNNEI. CDR3 sequence reads: CASRDSNTEAFF. The CDR3 DNA is TGTGCCAGCAGGGACAGTAACACTGAAGCTTTCTTT.

This sequence joins TRBV30 and TRBJ1-4; D is unresolved. Germline V gene sequence: CDR1 GTSNPN, CDR2 SVGIG (reference sequence). This CDR3 is 15 amino acids long. V was clipped by 2 bases and J by 7 bases, with 17 bases between them. The CDR3 sequence is CAWSNLRAPSEKLFF. The CDR3, as DNA: TGTGCCTGGAGTAACCTGAGGGCCCCAAGTGAAAAACTGTTTTTT.

Points on this clone: This sample includes further DNA sequences coding for the same CDR3. The V call is TRBV6-6, the J call TRBJ2-7; no reliable D call. CDR3 length: 12 residues. Deletions cut 0 bases from V and 0 bases from J, with 0 bases between. From germline, CDR1 is MNHNY and CDR2 SVGAGI (reference sequence). The CDR3 DNA sequence: TGTGCCAGCAGTTACTCCTCCTACGAGCAGTACTTC. Translating it yields CASSYSSYEQYF.

This chain connects TRBV30 to TRBJ1-2, with a weak D call TRBD1 (5 bases). The CDR3 loop spans 13 amino acids. Trimming stripped 0 bases from V and 8 bases from J, with 13 bases between. Germline V lookup: CDR1 GTSNPN, CDR2 SVGIG (reference sequence). The CDR3 DNA reads as TGTGCCTGGAGTGTATTCTATCGGGGCGGCTACACCTTC. Its translation is CAWSVFYRGGYTF.